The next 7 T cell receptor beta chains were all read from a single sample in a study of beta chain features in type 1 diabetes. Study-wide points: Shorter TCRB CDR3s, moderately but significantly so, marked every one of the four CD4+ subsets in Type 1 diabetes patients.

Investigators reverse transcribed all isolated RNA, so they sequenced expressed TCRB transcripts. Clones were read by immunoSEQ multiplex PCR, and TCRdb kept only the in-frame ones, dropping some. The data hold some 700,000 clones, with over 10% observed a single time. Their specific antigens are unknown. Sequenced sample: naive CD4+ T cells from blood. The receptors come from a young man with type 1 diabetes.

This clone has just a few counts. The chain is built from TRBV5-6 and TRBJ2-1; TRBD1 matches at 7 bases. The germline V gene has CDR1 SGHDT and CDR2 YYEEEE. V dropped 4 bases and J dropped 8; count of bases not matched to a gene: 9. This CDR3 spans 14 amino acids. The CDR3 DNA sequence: TGTGCCAGCAGCCAGGGACAGCCCAGCGATGAGCAGTTCTTC. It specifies CASSQGQPSDEQFF.

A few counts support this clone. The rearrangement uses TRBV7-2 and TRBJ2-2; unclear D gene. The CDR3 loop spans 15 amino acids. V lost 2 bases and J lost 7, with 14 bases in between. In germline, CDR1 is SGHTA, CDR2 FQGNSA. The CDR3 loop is CASSLRAEVHGELFF. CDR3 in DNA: TGTGCCAGCAGCTTAAGAGCCGAGGTACACGGGGAGCTGTTTTTT.

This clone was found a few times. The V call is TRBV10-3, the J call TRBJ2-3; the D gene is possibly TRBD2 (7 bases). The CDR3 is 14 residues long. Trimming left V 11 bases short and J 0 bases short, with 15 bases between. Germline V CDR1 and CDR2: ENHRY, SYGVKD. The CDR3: CAFRGGLSTDTQYF. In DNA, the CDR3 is TGTGCCTTCCGCGGGGGCCTCAGCACAGATACGCAGTATTTT.

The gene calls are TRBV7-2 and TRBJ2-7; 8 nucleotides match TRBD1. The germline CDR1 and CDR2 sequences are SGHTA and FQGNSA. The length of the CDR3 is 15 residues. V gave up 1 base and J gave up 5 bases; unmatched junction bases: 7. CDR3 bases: TGTGCCAGCAGCTTAGTGTCAGGGGGCACAGACGAGCAGTACTTC. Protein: CASSLVSGGTDEQYF.

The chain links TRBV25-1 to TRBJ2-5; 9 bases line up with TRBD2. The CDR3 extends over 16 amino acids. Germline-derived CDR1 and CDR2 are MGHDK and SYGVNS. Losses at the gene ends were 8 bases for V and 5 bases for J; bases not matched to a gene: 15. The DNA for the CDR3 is TGTGCCAGCGGGATTTTGACTAGCGGACCCCCCGAGACCCAGTACTTC. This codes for CASGILTSGPPETQYF.

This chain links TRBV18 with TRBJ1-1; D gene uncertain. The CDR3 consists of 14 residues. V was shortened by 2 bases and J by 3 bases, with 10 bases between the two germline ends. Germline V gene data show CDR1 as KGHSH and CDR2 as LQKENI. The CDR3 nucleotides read TGTGCCAGCTCACCAGGGCGGACGGACACTGAAGCTTTCTTT. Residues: CASSPGRTDTEAFF.

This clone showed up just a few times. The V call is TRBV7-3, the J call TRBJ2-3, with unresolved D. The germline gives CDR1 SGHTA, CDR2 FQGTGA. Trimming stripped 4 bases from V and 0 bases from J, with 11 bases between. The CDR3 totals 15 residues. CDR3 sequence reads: CASSSTPGSTDTQYF. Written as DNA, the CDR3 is TGTGCCAGCAGCTCGACCCCCGGGAGCACAGATACGCAGTATTTT.